This T cell receptor beta chain was observed in a study of blood T cell repertoires in COVID-19. Some clones are missing from TCRdb's copy, which holds only in-frame ones; the method was immunoSEQ multiplex PCR. The sample carries fewer than 110,000 clones, 70% to 90% recorded once. The specimen sequenced was peripheral blood. The source of this sequence is a middle-aged man with active or convalescent COVID-19.

The CDR3 loop reads CASSETVKDEKLFF. The CDR3, as DNA: TGTGCCAGCAGTGAGACAGTGAAGGATGAAAAACTGTTTTTT. The rearrangement joins TRBV2 to TRBJ1-4; a weak D match, TRBD1 (5 bases). The length of the CDR3 is 14 residues. Germline V lookup: CDR1 SNHLY, CDR2 FYNNEI. V lost 3 bases, J lost 6 bases, and 11 bases lay in between.